This section outlines one T cell receptor (beta chain) sequence together with its context. As yet, its antigen is unknown. Treatment meaning: oral pan-JAK inhibitor, 5-10 mg twice daily. Alopecia areata patients provided lesional scalp punch biopsies and peripheral blood. This CDR3 region has 12 residues. Germline CDR1 is MNHNS and CDR2 is SASEGT. V was clipped by 6 bases and J by 0 bases, with 3 bases between them. The sample belongs to a study of CD8+ T cells in alopecia areata. Study observations and caveats: While tofacitinib was given, many expanded lesional clones persisted in scalp and blood.

RNA was isolated and reverse transcribed to cDNA, the sequencing template. The assay was immunoSEQ multiplex PCR, and TCRdb's table has in-frame clones only and misses some. The sample shows over 100,000 clones, about 50% of them seen only once. The source is a human donor with alopecia areata. The material sequenced was CD4+ T cells sorted from blood, taken at week 4, from a patient treated with tofacitinib. V gene TRBV6-1 combines with J gene TRBJ1-5; D gene unclear. The CDR3 nucleotides read TGTGCCAGCAGAGGTAGCAATCAGCCCCAGCATTTT. Translating gives CASRGSNQPQHF.